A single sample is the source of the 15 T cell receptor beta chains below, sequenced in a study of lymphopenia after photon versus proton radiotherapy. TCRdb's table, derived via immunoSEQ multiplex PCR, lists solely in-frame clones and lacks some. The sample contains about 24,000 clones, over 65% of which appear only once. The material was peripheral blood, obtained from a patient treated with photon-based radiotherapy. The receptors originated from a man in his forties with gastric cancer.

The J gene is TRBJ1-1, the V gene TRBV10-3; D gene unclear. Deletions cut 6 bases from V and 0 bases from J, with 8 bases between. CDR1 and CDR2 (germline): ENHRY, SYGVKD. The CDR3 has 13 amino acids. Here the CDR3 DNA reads TGTGCCATCAGAGATGCAGTGAACACTGAAGCTTTCTTT. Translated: CAIRDAVNTEAFF.

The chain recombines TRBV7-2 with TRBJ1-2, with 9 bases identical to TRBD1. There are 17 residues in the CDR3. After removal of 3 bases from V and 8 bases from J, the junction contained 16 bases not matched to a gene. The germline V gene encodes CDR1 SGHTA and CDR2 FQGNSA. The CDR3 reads CASSLQLSGGTGIGYTF. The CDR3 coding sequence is TGTGCCAGCAGCTTGCAATTAAGCGGTGGGACAGGGATCGGCTACACCTTC.

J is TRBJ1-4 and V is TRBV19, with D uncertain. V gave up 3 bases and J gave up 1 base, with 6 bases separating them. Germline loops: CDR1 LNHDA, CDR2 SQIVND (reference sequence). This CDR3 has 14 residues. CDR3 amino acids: CASSMWGTNEKLFF. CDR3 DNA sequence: TGTGCCAGTAGTATGTGGGGAACTAATGAAAAACTGTTTTTT.

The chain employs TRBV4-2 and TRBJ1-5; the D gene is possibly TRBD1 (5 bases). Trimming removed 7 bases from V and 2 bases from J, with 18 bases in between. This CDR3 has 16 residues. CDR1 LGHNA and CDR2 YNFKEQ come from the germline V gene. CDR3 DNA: TGTGCCAGCAACACACAAAGGGGCGACGGCAATCAGCCCCAGCATTTT. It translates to CASNTQRGDGNQPQHF.

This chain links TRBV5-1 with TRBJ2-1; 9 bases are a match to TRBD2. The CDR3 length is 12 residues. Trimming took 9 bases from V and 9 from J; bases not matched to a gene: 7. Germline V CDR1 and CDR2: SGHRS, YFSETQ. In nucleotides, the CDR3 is TGCGCCACCGCGACTAGCGGAAGTGAGCAGTTCTTC. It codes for CATATSGSEQFF.

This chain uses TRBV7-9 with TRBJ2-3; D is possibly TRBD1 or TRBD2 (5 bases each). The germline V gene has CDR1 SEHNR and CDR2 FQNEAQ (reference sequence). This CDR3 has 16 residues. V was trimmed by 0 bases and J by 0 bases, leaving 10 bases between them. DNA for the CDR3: TGTGCCAGCAGCTTAGCAAACGGGGCTAGCACAGATACGCAGTATTTT. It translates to CASSLANGASTDTQYF. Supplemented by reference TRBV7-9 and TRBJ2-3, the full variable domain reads DTGVSQNPRHKITKRGQNVTFRCDPISEHNRLYWYRQTLGQGPEFLTYFQNEAQLEKSRLLSDRFSAERPKGSFSTLEIQRTEQGDSAMYLCASSLANGASTDTQYFGPGTRLTVL.

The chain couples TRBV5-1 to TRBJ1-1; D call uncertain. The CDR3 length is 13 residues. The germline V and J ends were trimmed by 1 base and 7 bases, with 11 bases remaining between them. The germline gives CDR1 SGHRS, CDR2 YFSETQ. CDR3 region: CASSLILEGEAFF. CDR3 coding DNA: TGCGCCAGCAGCTTGATTTTGGAAGGTGAAGCTTTCTTT. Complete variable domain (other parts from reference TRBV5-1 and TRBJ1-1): KAGVTQTPRYLIKTRGQQVTLSCSPISGHRSVSWYQQTPGQGLQFLFEYFSETQRNKGNFPGRFSGRQFSNSRSEMNVSTLELGDSALYLCASSLILEGEAFFGQGTRLTVV.

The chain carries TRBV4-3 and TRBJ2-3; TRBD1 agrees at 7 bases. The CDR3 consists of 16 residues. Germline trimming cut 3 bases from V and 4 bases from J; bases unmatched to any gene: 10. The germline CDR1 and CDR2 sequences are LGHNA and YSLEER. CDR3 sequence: CASSQDTGVGSDTQYF. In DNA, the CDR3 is TGCGCCAGCAGCCAGGACACAGGGGTTGGGTCAGATACGCAGTATTTT.

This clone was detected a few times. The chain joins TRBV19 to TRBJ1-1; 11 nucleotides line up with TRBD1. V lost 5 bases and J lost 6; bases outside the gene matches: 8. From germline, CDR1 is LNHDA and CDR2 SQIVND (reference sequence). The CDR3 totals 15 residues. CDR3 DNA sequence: TGTGCCAGTAGTCTAGGACAGGGGGCATCCGCTGAAGCTTTCTTT. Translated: CASSLGQGASAEAFF.

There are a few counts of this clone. This chain's CDR3 is CASRPVASGGAGTQYF. DNA of the CDR3: TGTGCCAGCAGACCCGTGGCTAGCGGGGGGGCGGGTACGCAGTATTTT. The chain is built from TRBV4-2 and TRBJ2-3; TRBD2 matches at 12 bases. Germline V gives CDR1 LGHNA, CDR2 YNFKEQ. CDR3 length equals 16 residues. J lost 8 bases, V lost 6 bases, and 12 bases had no gene match.

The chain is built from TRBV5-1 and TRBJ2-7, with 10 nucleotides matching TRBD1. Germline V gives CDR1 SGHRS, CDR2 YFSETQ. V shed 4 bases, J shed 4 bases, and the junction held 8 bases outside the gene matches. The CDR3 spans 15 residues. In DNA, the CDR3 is TGCGCCAGCAGCCACATGACAGGGGGCGGGTACGAGCAGTACTTC. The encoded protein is CASSHMTGGGYEQYF.

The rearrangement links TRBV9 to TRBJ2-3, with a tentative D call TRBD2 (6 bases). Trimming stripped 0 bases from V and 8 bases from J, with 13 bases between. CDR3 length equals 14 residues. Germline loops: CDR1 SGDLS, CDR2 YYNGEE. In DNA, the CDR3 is TGTGCCAGCAGCGTAGAAGGGCAGGAGGGTACGCAGTATTTT. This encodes CASSVEGQEGTQYF.

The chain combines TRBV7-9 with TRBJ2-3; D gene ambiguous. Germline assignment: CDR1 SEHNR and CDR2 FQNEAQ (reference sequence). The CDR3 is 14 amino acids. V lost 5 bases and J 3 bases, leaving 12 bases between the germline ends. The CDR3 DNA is TGTGCCAGCAGCCAGTTGTATGGTACAGATACGCAGTATTTT. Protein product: CASSQLYGTDTQYF. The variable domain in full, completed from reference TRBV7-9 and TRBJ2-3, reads DTGVSQNPRHKITKRGQNVTFRCDPISEHNRLYWYRQTLGQGPEFLTYFQNEAQLEKSRLLSDRFSAERPKGSFSTLEIQRTEQGDSAMYLCASSQLYGTDTQYFGPGTRLTVL.

CDR3 region: CASSPSGQAFGYTF. The CDR3 DNA reads as TGCGCCAGCAGCCCGTCGGGACAGGCCTTTGGCTACACCTTC. The chain recombines TRBV4-1 with TRBJ1-2; 8 bases map to TRBD1. V shed 4 bases and J 7 bases; nucleotides not matched to a gene: 8. The V gene's germline CDR1 is MGHRA and CDR2 YSYEKL. The CDR3 totals 14 residues.

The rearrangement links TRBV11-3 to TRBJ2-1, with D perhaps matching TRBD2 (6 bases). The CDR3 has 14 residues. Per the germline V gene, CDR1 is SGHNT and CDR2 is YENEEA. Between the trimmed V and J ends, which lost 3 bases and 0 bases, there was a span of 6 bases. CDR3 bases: TGTGCCAGCAGCTTGGGAGGCTCCTACAATGAGCAGTTCTTC. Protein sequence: CASSLGGSYNEQFF.